This T cell receptor beta chain was sequenced in a study of monozygotic twins with inflammatory bowel disease. The CDR3 is 14 residues long. CDR1 LNHDA and CDR2 SQIVND come from the germline V gene (reference sequence). TCRdb reworked the 5' RACE reads into one entry per CDR3 protein, no DNA. The table counts approximately 400,000 distinct CDR3 sequences; about 2.6% lies in the top ten. The rearrangement uses TRBV19 and TRBJ2-7; TCRdb calls TRBD1, which cannot be checked without DNA. The clonotype originates from a human donor with ulcerative colitis or Crohn's disease, or a healthy co-twin of an affected twin (not recorded which). The sequenced material came from blood. This CDR3 reads CASSIGTVASEQYF.